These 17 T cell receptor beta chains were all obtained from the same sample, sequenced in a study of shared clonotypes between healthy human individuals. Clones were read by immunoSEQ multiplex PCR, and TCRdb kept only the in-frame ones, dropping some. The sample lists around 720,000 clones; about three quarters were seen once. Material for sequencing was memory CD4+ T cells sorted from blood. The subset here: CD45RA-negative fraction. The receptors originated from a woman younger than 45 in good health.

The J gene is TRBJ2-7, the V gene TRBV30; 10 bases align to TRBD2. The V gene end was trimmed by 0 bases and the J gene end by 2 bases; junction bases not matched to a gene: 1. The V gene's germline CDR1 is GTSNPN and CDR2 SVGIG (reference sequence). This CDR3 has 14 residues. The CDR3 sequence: CAWSVLAGPYEQYF. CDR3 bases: TGTGCCTGGAGTGTACTAGCGGGACCCTACGAGCAGTACTTC.

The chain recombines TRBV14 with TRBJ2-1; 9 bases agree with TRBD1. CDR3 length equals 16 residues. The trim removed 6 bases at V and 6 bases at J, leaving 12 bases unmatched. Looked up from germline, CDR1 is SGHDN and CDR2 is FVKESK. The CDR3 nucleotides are TGTGCCAGCAGACAAACAGGGGGCAACCCCTTCAATGAGCAGTTCTTC. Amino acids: CASRQTGGNPFNEQFF.

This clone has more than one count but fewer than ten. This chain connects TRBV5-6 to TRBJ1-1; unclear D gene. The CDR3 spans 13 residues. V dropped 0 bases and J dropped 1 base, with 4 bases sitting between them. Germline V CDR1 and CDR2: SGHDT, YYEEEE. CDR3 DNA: TGTGCCAGCAGCTTGGGGGGGAACACTGAAGCTTTCTTT. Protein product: CASSLGGNTEAFF. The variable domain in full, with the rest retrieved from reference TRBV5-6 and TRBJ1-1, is DAGVTQSPTHLIKTRGQQVTLRCSPKSGHDTVSWYQQALGQGPQFIFQYYEEEERQRGNFPDRFSGHQFPNYSSELNVNALLLGDSALYLCASSLGGNTEAFFGQGTRLTVV.

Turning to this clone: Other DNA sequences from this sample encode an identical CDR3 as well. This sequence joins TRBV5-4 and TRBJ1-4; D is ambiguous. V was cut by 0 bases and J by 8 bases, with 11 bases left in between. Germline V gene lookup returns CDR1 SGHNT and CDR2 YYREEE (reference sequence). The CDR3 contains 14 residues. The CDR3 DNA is TGTGCCAGCAGCTTGGGCGGGGTAGGGGAAAAACTGTTTTTT. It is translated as CASSLGGVGEKLFF.

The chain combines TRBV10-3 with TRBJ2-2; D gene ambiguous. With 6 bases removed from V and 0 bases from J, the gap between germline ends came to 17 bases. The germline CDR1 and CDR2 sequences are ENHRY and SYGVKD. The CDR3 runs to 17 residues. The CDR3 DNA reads TGTGCCATCAGGCGTGCGTCGGCCCAGGCGAACACCGGGGAGCTGTTTTTT. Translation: CAIRRASAQANTGELFF.

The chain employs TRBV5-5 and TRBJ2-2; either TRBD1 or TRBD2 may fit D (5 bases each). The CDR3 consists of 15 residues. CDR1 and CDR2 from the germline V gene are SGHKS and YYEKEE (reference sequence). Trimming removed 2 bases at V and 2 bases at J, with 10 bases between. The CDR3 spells CASSLWGSNTGELFF. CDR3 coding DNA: TGTGCCAGCAGCTTATGGGGGTCTAACACCGGGGAGCTGTTTTTT.

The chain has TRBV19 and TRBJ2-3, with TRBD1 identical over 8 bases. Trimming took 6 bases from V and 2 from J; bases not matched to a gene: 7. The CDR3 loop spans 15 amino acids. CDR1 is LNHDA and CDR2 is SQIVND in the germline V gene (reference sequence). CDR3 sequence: CASRSGTGHTDTQYF. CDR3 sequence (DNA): TGTGCCAGTAGATCCGGGACAGGCCACACAGATACGCAGTATTTT.

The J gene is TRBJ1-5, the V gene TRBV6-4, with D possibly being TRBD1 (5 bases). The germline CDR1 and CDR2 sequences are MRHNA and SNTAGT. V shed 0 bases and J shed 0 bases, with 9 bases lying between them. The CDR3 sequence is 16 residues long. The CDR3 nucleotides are TGTGCCAGCAGTGACTCTGTAGGGGATAGCAATCAGCCCCAGCATTTT. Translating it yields CASSDSVGDSNQPQHF.

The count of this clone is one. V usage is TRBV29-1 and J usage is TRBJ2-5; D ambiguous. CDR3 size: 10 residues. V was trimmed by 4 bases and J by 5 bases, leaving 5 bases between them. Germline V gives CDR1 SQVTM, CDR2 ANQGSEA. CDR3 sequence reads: CSVVRETQYF. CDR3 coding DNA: TGCAGCGTTGTAAGGGAGACCCAGTACTTC.

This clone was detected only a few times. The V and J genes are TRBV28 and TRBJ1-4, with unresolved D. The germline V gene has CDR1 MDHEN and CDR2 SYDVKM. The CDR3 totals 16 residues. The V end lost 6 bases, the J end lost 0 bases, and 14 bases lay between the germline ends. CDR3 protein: CASSTVGLATNEKLFF. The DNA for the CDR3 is TGTGCCAGCAGCACAGTCGGACTCGCAACTAATGAAAAACTGTTTTTT. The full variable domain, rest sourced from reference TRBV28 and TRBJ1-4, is DVKVTQSSRYLVKRTGEKVFLECVQDMDHENMFWYRQDPGLGLRLIYFSYDVKMKEKGDIPEGYSVSREKKERFSLILESASTNQTSMYLCASSTVGLATNEKLFFGSGTQLSVL.

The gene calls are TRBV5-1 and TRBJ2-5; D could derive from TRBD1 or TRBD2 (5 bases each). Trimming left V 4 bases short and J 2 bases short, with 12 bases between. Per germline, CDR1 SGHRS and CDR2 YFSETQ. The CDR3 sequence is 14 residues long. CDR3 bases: TGCGCCAGCAGCCCCGGGACGTTTCAAGAGACCCAGTACTTC. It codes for CASSPGTFQETQYF.

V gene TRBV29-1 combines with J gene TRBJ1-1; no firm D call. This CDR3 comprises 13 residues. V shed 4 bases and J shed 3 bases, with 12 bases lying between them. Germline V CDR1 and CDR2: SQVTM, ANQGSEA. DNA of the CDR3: TGCAGCGTTGCGGGAATGTCGGACACTGAAGCTTTCTTT. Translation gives CSVAGMSDTEAFF.

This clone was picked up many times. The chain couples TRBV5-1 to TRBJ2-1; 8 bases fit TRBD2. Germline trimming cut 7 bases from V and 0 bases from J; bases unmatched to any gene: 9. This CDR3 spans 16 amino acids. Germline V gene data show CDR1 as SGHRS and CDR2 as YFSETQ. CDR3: CASGQSSGGSYNEQFF. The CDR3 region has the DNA TGCGCCAGCGGCCAGAGCAGCGGGGGCTCCTACAATGAGCAGTTCTTC.

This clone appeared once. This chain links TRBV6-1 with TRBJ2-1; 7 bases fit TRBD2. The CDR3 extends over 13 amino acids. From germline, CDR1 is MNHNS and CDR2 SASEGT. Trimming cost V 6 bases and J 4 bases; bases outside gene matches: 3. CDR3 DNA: TGTGCCAGCAGATCAGCGGGATACAATGAGCAGTTCTTC. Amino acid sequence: CASRSAGYNEQFF.

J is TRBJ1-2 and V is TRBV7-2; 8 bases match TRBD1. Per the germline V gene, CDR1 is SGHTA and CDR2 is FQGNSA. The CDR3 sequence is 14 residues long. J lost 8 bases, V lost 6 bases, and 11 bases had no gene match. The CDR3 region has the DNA TGTGCCAGCAGAGACCCGGGACAGGCGGGGGGCTACACCTTC. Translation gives CASRDPGQAGGYTF.

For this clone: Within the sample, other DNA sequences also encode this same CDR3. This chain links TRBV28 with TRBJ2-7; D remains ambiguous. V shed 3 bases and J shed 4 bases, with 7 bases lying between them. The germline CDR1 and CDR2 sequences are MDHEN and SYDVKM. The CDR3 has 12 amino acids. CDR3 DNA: TGTGCCAGCAGTTTTGGGGTTTACGAGCAGTACTTC. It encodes CASSFGVYEQYF.

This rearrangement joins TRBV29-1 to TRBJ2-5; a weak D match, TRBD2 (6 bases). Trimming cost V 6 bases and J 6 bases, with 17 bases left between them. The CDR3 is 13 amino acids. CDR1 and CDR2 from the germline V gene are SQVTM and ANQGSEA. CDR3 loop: CSVTGSVGQTQYF. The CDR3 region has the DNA TGCAGCGTAACCGGGAGCGTTGGGCAGACCCAGTACTTC.